This passage covers 10 T cell receptor beta chains from one sample sequenced in a study of TIL therapy for anti-PD-1-resistant metastatic lung cancer (dated by TCRdb to 2020 to 2022). TCR beta CDR3 regions were amplified from genomic DNA with the immunoSEQ v3 hsTCRB kit using bias-controlled multiplex PCR. The source is immuneACCESS, and TCRdb retained only in-frame sequences with V and J called. Part of the clones is not carried over; for the studies checked, unresolved V genes explain less than half of this, and the remainder is unexplained. For this sample the table gives over 20,000 clones, of which around 81% were detected only once. The ten largest account for 6% to 8.5% of the sample. Sample time point, as interpreted from the label and publication: pre-treatment sample, taken before nivolumab and TIL therapy. The sample here was blood, taken at baseline. Source of these receptors: a person aged 25 to 79 with non-small cell lung cancer.

This clone has only a few counts. The J gene is TRBJ2-7, the V gene TRBV6-1; no clear D gene. From germline, CDR1 is MNHNS and CDR2 SASEGT. The CDR3 loop spans 9 amino acids. This chain's CDR3 is CASSDPFRV. The CDR3, as DNA: TGTGCCAGCAGTGACCCATTCCGCGTC.

The chain is built from TRBV5-6 and TRBJ2-6; D is possibly TRBD2 (6 bases). The V and J ends lost 3 bases and 0 bases respectively, with 16 bases between them. From germline, CDR1 is SGHDT and CDR2 YYEEEE. The CDR3 has 18 amino acids. DNA for the CDR3: TGTGCCAGCAGCTCAACCGGGACTTACAGCTCTGGGGCCAACGTCCTGACTTTC. Translation gives CASSSTGTYSSGANVLTF.

The rearrangement joins TRBV21-1 to TRBJ2-3; the table names TRBD2, a call not compared with the DNA. TRBV21-1 is shown as a pseudogene. CDR3 length equals 17 residues. The CDR3 coding sequence is TGTGCCAGCAGTCTTAGTTTTGCGGGGAACTGCACAGATACGCAGTATTTT. Residues: CASSLSFAGNCTDTQYF.

The count of this clone is one. The rearrangement joins TRBV6-6 to TRBJ2-1; D is possibly TRBD2 (5 bases). This CDR3 is built from 15 residues. V was clipped by 2 bases and J by 2 bases, with 10 bases between them. CDR1 MNHNY and CDR2 SVGAGI come from the germline V gene (reference sequence). The CDR3: CASSYLADTYNEQFF. CDR3 DNA sequence: TGTGCCAGCAGTTACCTAGCCGATACCTACAATGAGCAGTTCTTC.

This clone was detected once. The gene calls are TRBV7-2 and TRBJ2-7; 9 bases are a match to TRBD2. Trimming removed 4 bases from V and 6 bases from J; junction bases left unmatched: 10. The CDR3 is 15 amino acids. Germline V gene lookup returns CDR1 SGHTA and CDR2 FQGNSA. CDR3 region: CASSSSAGGLGEQYF. In nucleotides, the CDR3 is TGTGCCAGCAGCTCCTCGGCGGGGGGGCTAGGCGAGCAGTACTTC.

In its sample, this clone was seen once. The V gene is TRBV2, the J gene TRBJ2-7, with TRBD1 identical over 8 bases. Germline V gene lookup returns CDR1 SNHLY and CDR2 FYNNEI. This CDR3 is built from 17 residues. V was pared by 4 bases and J by 6 bases, with 17 bases of the junction left unmatched. CDR3 sequence (DNA): TGTGCCAGCAGTGCTTGGACAGGGCGAGCAGTACCTGGCGAGCAGTACTTC. Its protein product is CASSAWTGRAVPGEQYF.

This clone was observed a few times. This sequence joins TRBV6-1 and TRBJ2-1; the D is unclear. CDR3 size: 16 residues. V lost 2 bases to trimming and J lost 4 bases, with 15 bases between them. In germline, CDR1 is MNHNS, CDR2 SASEGT. CDR3: CASSEIGGSRYNEQFF. CDR3 coding DNA: TGTGCCAGCAGTGAAATTGGCGGATCGCGGTACAATGAGCAGTTCTTC.

This clone was detected only a few times. The rearrangement joins TRBV28 to TRBJ2-5; unclear D gene. V was trimmed by 6 bases and J by 2 bases, leaving 19 bases between them. Germline CDR1 MDHEN, CDR2 SYDVKM. CDR3 size: 16 residues. Here the CDR3 reads CASRSVLTPDQETQYF. The CDR3 nucleotides read TGTGCCAGCAGGTCAGTTCTAACACCAGATCAAGAGACCCAGTACTTC.

The chain links TRBV11-3 to TRBJ2-3; 10 positions match TRBD1. Losses at the gene ends were 3 bases for V and 2 bases for J; bases not matched to a gene: 2. Germline V CDR1 and CDR2: SGHNT, YENEEA. CDR3 length equals 15 residues. CDR3 residues: CASSLTGGNTDTQYF. CDR3 DNA: TGTGCCAGCAGCTTGACAGGGGGCAACACAGATACGCAGTATTTT.

About this clone itself: The sample holds other DNA sequences that translate to the same CDR3. The chain joins TRBV18 to TRBJ2-7; D gene ambiguous. V gave up 3 bases and J gave up 6 bases, with 15 bases separating them. The length of the CDR3 is 14 residues. Germline CDR1 is KGHSH and CDR2 is LQKENI. Written as DNA, the CDR3 is TGTGCCAGCTCACCTCCGCTCGGGTTGGGCGAGCAGTACTTC. Protein sequence: CASSPPLGLGEQYF.